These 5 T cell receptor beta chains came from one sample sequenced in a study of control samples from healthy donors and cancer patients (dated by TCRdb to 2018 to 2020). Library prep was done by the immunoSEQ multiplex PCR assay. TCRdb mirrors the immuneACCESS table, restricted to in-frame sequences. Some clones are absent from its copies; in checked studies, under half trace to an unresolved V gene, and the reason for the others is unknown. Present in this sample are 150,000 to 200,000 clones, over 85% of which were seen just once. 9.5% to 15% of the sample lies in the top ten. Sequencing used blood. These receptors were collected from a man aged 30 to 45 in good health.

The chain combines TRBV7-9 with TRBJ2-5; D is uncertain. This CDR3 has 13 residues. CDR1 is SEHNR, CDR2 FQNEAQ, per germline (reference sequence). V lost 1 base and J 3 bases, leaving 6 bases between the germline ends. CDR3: CASSLEVKETQYF. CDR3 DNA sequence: TGTGCCAGCAGCTTAGAAGTTAAAGAGACCCAGTACTTC.

The CDR3 is CASSQDERPSYNEQFF. The CDR3 DNA follows: TGCGCCAGCAGCCAAGATGAGCGCCCGTCCTACAATGAGCAGTTCTTC. This sequence joins TRBV4-3 and TRBJ2-1; D remains unclear. The CDR3 is made up of 16 amino acids. Germline V gene lookup returns CDR1 LGHNA and CDR2 YSLEER. Between the trimmed V and J ends, which lost 0 bases and 1 base, there was a span of 10 bases.

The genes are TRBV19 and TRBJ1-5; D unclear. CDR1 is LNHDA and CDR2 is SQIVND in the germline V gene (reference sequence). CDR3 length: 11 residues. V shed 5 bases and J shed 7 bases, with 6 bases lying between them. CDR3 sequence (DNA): TGTGCCAGTAGTTTAGGACAGCCCCAGCATTTT. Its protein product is CASSLGQPQHF.

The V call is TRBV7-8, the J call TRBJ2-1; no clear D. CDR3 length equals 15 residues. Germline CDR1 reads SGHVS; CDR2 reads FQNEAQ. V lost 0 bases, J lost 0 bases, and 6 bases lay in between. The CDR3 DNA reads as TGTGCCAGCAGCTTAGCAGGGTTCTCCTACAATGAGCAGTTCTTC. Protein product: CASSLAGFSYNEQFF.

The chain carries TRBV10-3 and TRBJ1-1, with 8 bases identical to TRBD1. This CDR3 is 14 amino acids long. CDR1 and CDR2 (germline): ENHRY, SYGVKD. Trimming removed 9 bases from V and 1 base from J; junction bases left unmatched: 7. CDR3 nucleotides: TGTGCCATAGGGACAGGACCCCAGAACACTGAAGCTTTCTTT. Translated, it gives CAIGTGPQNTEAFF.